The next 28 T cell receptor beta chains were all read from a single sample in a study of T cell changes during pregnancy in multiple sclerosis. Measured with immunoSEQ multiplex PCR; TCRdb has only the in-frame clones, and not every one. In the table there are approximately 53,000 clones, about 90% of which are singletons. This material consisted of CD4+ T cells from peripheral blood mononuclear cells, taken in the second trimester of pregnancy. The receptor source for this set is a female donor with multiple sclerosis, enrolled in a pregnancy study.

The chain joins TRBV6-5 to TRBJ2-2, with 10 nucleotides matching TRBD2. Germline V gene lookup returns CDR1 MNHEY and CDR2 SVGAGI. The CDR3 has 14 residues. The trim removed 6 bases at V and 8 bases at J, leaving 6 bases unmatched. CDR3 sequence: CASRGGLAVGELFF. The CDR3, as DNA: TGTGCCAGCAGAGGAGGACTAGCGGTTGGGGAGCTGTTTTTT.

V gene TRBV6-1 combines with J gene TRBJ1-5; D gene uncertain. V was clipped by 4 bases and J by 5 bases, with 12 bases between them. From germline, CDR1 is MNHNS and CDR2 SASEGT. The CDR3 has 14 residues. The DNA of the CDR3 is TGTGCCAGCAGTGGAGGAATACGGGATCAGCCCCAGCATTTT. Amino acids: CASSGGIRDQPQHF.

V usage is TRBV2 and J usage is TRBJ2-5; D may be TRBD2 (6 bases). Trimming took off 1 base at V and 2 bases at J, with 8 bases between the two ends. Per germline, CDR1 SNHLY and CDR2 FYNNEI. The CDR3 spans 14 residues. DNA for the CDR3: TGTGCCAGCAGTGAAGGGGACTTTCAAGAGACCCAGTACTTC. This encodes CASSEGDFQETQYF.

The chain recombines TRBV4-1 with TRBJ1-1; 10 positions match TRBD1. With 2 bases clipped from V and 3 bases from J, the junction kept 9 bases outside the gene matches. The CDR3 length is 17 residues. CDR1 MGHRA and CDR2 YSYEKL come from the germline V gene. The CDR3 sequence: CASSQPKGTGVYTEAFF. CDR3 DNA: TGCGCCAGCAGCCAACCAAAGGGGACAGGGGTGTACACTGAAGCTTTCTTT.

The chain carries TRBV10-3 and TRBJ1-6; no clear D gene. Germline CDR1 ENHRY, CDR2 SYGVKD. The CDR3 is 14 residues long. V was cut by 2 bases and J by 7 bases, with 9 bases left in between. CDR3 sequence (DNA): TGTGCCATCAGTGAGCCAGAACCGAATTCACCCCTCCACTTT. This translates into CAISEPEPNSPLHF.

The chain has TRBV7-3 and TRBJ1-1; 7 bases agree with TRBD1. This CDR3 is 15 amino acids long. CDR1 SGHTA and CDR2 FQGTGA come from the germline V gene. With V trimmed by 5 bases and J by 1 base, 7 bases remained unmatched. CDR3 amino acids: CASSDMPGGNTEAFF. In DNA, the CDR3 is TGTGCCAGCAGCGACATGCCAGGGGGGAACACTGAAGCTTTCTTT.

The chain carries TRBV25-1 and TRBJ1-5; 12 nucleotides match TRBD1. CDR3 size: 16 residues. After removal of 5 bases from V and 4 bases from J, the junction contained 6 bases not matched to a gene. CDR1 MGHDK and CDR2 SYGVNS come from the germline V gene. This CDR3 is CASSPGQGAPNQPQHF. The CDR3 region has the DNA TGTGCCAGCAGTCCGGGACAGGGGGCCCCTAATCAGCCCCAGCATTTT.

The chain has TRBV27 and TRBJ2-7, with 10 bases aligning to TRBD2. V lost 5 bases and J lost 6; bases outside the gene matches: 7. The CDR3 length is 14 residues. CDR1 and CDR2 (germline): MNHEY, SMNVEV (reference sequence). Here the CDR3 reads CASSPLAGGGEQYF. As DNA, the CDR3 is TGTGCCAGCAGTCCTTTAGCGGGGGGAGGCGAGCAGTACTTC.

Worth noting for this clone: Mismatch with germline at one junction end may stem from a read error. This rearrangement joins TRBV7-7 to TRBJ2-1; TRBD2 matches at 11 bases. Germline CDR1 is SSHAT and CDR2 is FNYEAQ (reference sequence). The CDR3 is made up of 15 amino acids. The CDR3 bases are TGTGCTAGCAGCCTTAGCGGGGGGGGATACAATGAGCAGTTCTTC. This encodes CASSLSGGGYNEQFF.

The chain uses TRBV6-5 and TRBJ1-2, with D hard to call. Looked up from germline, CDR1 is MNHEY and CDR2 is SVGAGI. The CDR3 loop spans 13 amino acids. The ends were cut back, 2 bases at V and 8 bases at J, with 12 bases in the middle. CDR3 bases: TGTGCCAGCAGTTACGGGCCAGCGGGGGGCTACACCTTC. Its protein is CASSYGPAGGYTF.

This clone was seen a single time. The V and J genes are TRBV10-1 and TRBJ1-6; D is possibly TRBD1 (5 bases). The CDR3 extends over 15 amino acids. Trimming took 0 bases from V and 7 from J, leaving 10 bases between them. The V gene's germline CDR1 is WNHNN and CDR2 SYGVQD (reference sequence). As DNA, the CDR3 is TGCGCCAGCAGTGAGTCAACGGGGGGGAATTCACCCCTCCACTTT. This encodes CASSESTGGNSPLHF.

The rearrangement links TRBV6-5 to TRBJ2-7; 10 positions match TRBD1. The junction had 9 bases not matched to a gene; V was cut back by 8 bases and J by 2 bases. Germline lookup yields CDR1 MNHEY and CDR2 SVGAGI. The CDR3 runs 15 residues. The CDR3 nucleotides are TGTGCCAGCCAAGACCCGGGACAGGGGACCTACGAGCAGTACTTC. Its protein is CASQDPGQGTYEQYF.

This chain joins TRBV6-4 and TRBJ2-1, with 9 bases matching TRBD2. CDR3 length: 14 residues. CDR1 and CDR2 (germline): MRHNA, SNTAGT. V lost 6 bases to trimming and J lost 12 bases; unmatched junction nucleotides: 12. In nucleotides, the CDR3 is TGTGCCAGCAGGCCAGCGGGGGGCCAGGGTAGGCAGTTCTTC. It codes for CASRPAGGQGRQFF.

This clone was seen once. The CDR3 DNA sequence: TGCGCCAGCAGCTTGGACGCGTACCCTCGGCAGCCCCAGCATTTT. Amino acids: CASSLDAYPRQPQHF. The rearrangement links TRBV5-1 to TRBJ1-5, with no clear D. Between the trimmed V and J ends, which lost 0 bases and 7 bases, there was a span of 14 bases. This CDR3 spans 15 amino acids. Germline values: CDR1 SGHRS, CDR2 YFSETQ.

The V gene is TRBV19, the J gene TRBJ1-4; D gene uncertain. V shed 5 bases and J shed 0 bases, with 4 bases lying between them. Germline V CDR1 and CDR2: LNHDA, SQIVND (reference sequence). The CDR3 spans 13 residues. CDR3: CASSLSTNEKLFF. The DNA of the CDR3 is TGTGCCAGTAGTCTCTCAACTAATGAAAAACTGTTTTTT. Based on the CDR3 plus reference TRBV19 and TRBJ1-4, the full variable domain is DGGITQSPKYLFRKEGQNVTLSCEQNLNHDAMYWYRQDPGQGLRLIYYSQIVNDFQKGDIAEGYSVSREKKESFPLTVTSAQKNPTAFYLCASSLSTNEKLFFGSGTQLSVL.

This rearrangement joins TRBV29-1 to TRBJ2-7; a possible D gene is TRBD2 (5 bases). In germline, CDR1 is SQVTM, CDR2 ANQGSEA. V lost 4 bases and J lost 0, with 7 bases in between. The CDR3 is 12 residues long. CDR3 sequence: CSVVGSSYEQYF. The CDR3 nucleotides read TGCAGCGTTGTTGGGAGCTCCTACGAGCAGTACTTC.

This clone was counted a single time. V gene TRBV9 combines with J gene TRBJ2-5, with D possibly being TRBD2 (6 bases). The CDR3 is 13 amino acids. Germline loops: CDR1 SGDLS, CDR2 YYNGEE. Trimming left V 4 bases short and J 6 bases short, with 13 bases between. In DNA, the CDR3 is TGTGCCAGCAGCCCCGCGGGGATGCAGACCCAGTACTTC. The encoded protein is CASSPAGMQTQYF.

This clone was picked up one time. CDR3 region: CASSLGSGGLGNQPQHF. The CDR3 bases are TGTGCCAGCAGTTTAGGGTCAGGAGGCCTCGGAAATCAGCCCCAGCATTTT. This chain links TRBV28 with TRBJ1-5, with D hard to call. Germline V lookup: CDR1 MDHEN, CDR2 SYDVKM. V lost 2 bases and J 4 bases, leaving 18 bases between the germline ends. CDR3 length equals 17 residues.

CDR3 loop: CASSRGDRDPAKNIQYF. The CDR3 coding sequence is TGTGCCAGCAGCCGGGGGGATAGGGACCCAGCCAAAAACATTCAGTACTTC. The V call is TRBV5-6, the J call TRBJ2-4, with TRBD2 matching 7 bases. The CDR3 runs to 17 residues. Losses at the gene ends were 4 bases for V and 0 bases for J; bases not matched to a gene: 10. In germline, CDR1 is SGHDT, CDR2 YYEEEE.

J is TRBJ2-1 and V is TRBV29-1; possibly TRBD1 for D (6 bases). V lost 6 bases, J lost 3 bases, and 21 bases lay in between. CDR1 is SQVTM, CDR2 ANQGSEA, per germline. The CDR3 spans 16 residues. DNA of the CDR3: TGCAGCGTCAAAGGCGGGCAGGGGATGGGCTACAATGAGCAGTTCTTC. The encoded protein is CSVKGGQGMGYNEQFF.

CDR3 sequence reads: CASAKTGDSPLHF. Here the CDR3 DNA reads TGTGCCAGCGCCAAGACAGGGGATTCACCCCTCCACTTT. The chain couples TRBV7-3 to TRBJ1-6, with 8 bases matching TRBD1. This CDR3 is 13 amino acids long. The V gene's germline CDR1 is SGHTA and CDR2 FQGTGA. V dropped 8 bases and J dropped 8; count of bases not matched to a gene: 5.

This clone was counted between two and nine times. This chain uses TRBV11-2 with TRBJ2-7, with 9 nucleotides matching TRBD1. This CDR3 comprises 15 residues. The germline V gene encodes CDR1 SGHAT and CDR2 FQNNGV. With 7 bases clipped from V and 1 base from J, the junction kept 8 bases outside the gene matches. The CDR3 is CASIHMGQGSYEQYF. CDR3 sequence (DNA): TGTGCCAGCATCCACATGGGACAGGGTTCCTACGAGCAGTACTTC.

The chain couples TRBV7-3 to TRBJ2-5; 7 bases are a match to TRBD2. V dropped 4 bases and J dropped 5; count of bases not matched to a gene: 7. This CDR3 is built from 14 residues. CDR1 and CDR2 (germline): SGHTA, FQGTGA. DNA for the CDR3: TGTGCCAGCAGCTCCCGAGGGGAGGGGGAGACCCAGTACTTC. Translating it yields CASSSRGEGETQYF.

This chain joins TRBV30 and TRBJ1-6; D unresolved. The CDR3 consists of 14 residues. Trimming stripped 3 bases from V and 2 bases from J, with 8 bases between. Germline lookup yields CDR1 GTSNPN and CDR2 SVGIG (reference sequence). For the CDR3, the DNA is TGTGCCTGGAGATATGGAGCCTATAATTCACCCCTCCACTTT. Translated: CAWRYGAYNSPLHF.

The V call is TRBV2, the J call TRBJ2-6; 7 nucleotides align to TRBD1. There are 18 residues in the CDR3. Germline V gene data show CDR1 as SNHLY and CDR2 as FYNNEI. The V and J ends lost 7 bases and 1 base, in that order; junction bases with no gene match: 13. CDR3 nucleotide sequence: TGTGCCAGCACCCAACGGACAGGAATGGGGTCTGGGGCCAACGTCCTGACTTTC. It specifies CASTQRTGMGSGANVLTF.

V usage is TRBV19 and J usage is TRBJ1-1; TRBD1 is a possible D gene (6 bases). The V end was cut by 5 bases, the J end by 1 base, with 8 bases between. CDR3 length: 13 amino acids. Germline V gene sequence: CDR1 LNHDA, CDR2 SQIVND (reference sequence). The CDR3 reads CASSLQGNTEAFF. The CDR3 region has the DNA TGTGCCAGTAGTCTACAGGGGAACACTGAAGCTTTCTTT.

The chain links TRBV27 to TRBJ1-2; D perhaps matches TRBD1 (6 bases). The length of the CDR3 is 13 residues. Trimming pared 1 base from V and 8 bases from J, leaving 11 bases between. Per germline, CDR1 MNHEY and CDR2 SMNVEV (reference sequence). The CDR3 DNA reads as TGTGCCAGCAGTTTATACGCAGGGGACGGCTACACCTTC. It is translated as CASSLYAGDGYTF.

This chain links TRBV7-8 with TRBJ2-7, with TRBD1 matching over 8 bases. This CDR3 spans 15 amino acids. The J segment lost 3 bases and the V segment lost 5 bases, leaving 9 bases of the junction unmatched. Germline assignment: CDR1 SGHVS and CDR2 FQNEAQ. The CDR3 bases are TGTGCCAGCAGCCCCTACAGGGGGGCATTCTACGAGCAGTACTTC. As protein: CASSPYRGAFYEQYF.